The 21 T cell receptor beta chains listed next were all sequenced from one sample in a study of blood T cell repertoires in COVID-19. Produced via immunoSEQ multiplex PCR; TCRdb's table is partial and in-frame only. Here the sample spans under 60,000 clones, 80% to 90% being singletons. The sequenced material came from peripheral blood. The receptors were gathered from a man aged 35 to 55 with acute or convalescent COVID-19.

The rearrangement uses TRBV10-3 and TRBJ2-7; D possibly corresponds to TRBD1 (6 bases). The germline V and J ends were trimmed by 4 bases and 6 bases, with 16 bases remaining between them. The germline V gene encodes CDR1 ENHRY and CDR2 SYGVKD. The CDR3 sequence is 14 residues long. CDR3 region: CAISVGAGKGEQYF. The CDR3 coding sequence is TGTGCCATCAGTGTGGGGGCAGGGAAAGGCGAGCAGTACTTC.

This rearrangement joins TRBV19 to TRBJ2-3, with TRBD2 identical over 10 bases. The J segment lost 4 bases and the V segment lost 2 bases, leaving 6 bases of the junction unmatched. The CDR3 covers 16 residues. CDR1 and CDR2 (germline): LNHDA, SQIVND (reference sequence). DNA for the CDR3: TGTGCCAGTAGTATACAAGCGGGGGGGCGGGCAGATACGCAGTATTTT. Its protein is CASSIQAGGRADTQYF.

CDR3 amino acids: CASSPPYRQGLHEQYF. DNA for the CDR3: TGTGCCAGCAGCCCCCCCTATCGACAGGGTTTGCACGAGCAGTACTTC. The chain joins TRBV7-9 to TRBJ2-7; 7 bases line up with TRBD1. CDR3 size: 16 residues. The germline V gene encodes CDR1 SEHNR and CDR2 FQNEAQ (reference sequence). Trimming at V came to 5 bases and at J to 5 bases, leaving 15 bases not matched to a gene.

The chain uses TRBV15 and TRBJ2-3; D may be TRBD1 (6 bases). Deletions cut 8 bases from V and 0 bases from J, with 15 bases between. This CDR3 comprises 15 residues. Germline CDR1 and CDR2: LNHNV and YYDKDF (reference sequence). CDR3 loop: CATQRYGQSTDTQYF. Written as DNA, the CDR3 is TGTGCCACCCAACGATATGGACAGAGCACAGATACGCAGTATTTT. Drawing the rest from reference TRBV15 and TRBJ2-3, the complete variable domain is DAMVIQNPRYQVTQFGKPVTLSCSQTLNHNVMYWYQQKSSQAPKLLFHYYDKDFNNEADTPDNFQSRRPNTSFCFLDIRSPGLGDTAMYLCATQRYGQSTDTQYFGPGTRLTVL.

V and J are TRBV15 and TRBJ1-6, with unresolved D. Trimming shortened V by 0 bases and J by 7 bases, and 7 bases separated the two germline ends. The CDR3 is 14 residues long. Per germline, CDR1 LNHNV and CDR2 YYDKDF (reference sequence). CDR3 sequence: CATSRDPFNSPLHF. The CDR3 bases are TGTGCCACCAGCAGAGATCCCTTCAATTCACCCCTCCACTTT. Supplemented by reference TRBV15 and TRBJ1-6, the full variable domain reads DAMVIQNPRYQVTQFGKPVTLSCSQTLNHNVMYWYQQKSSQAPKLLFHYYDKDFNNEADTPDNFQSRRPNTSFCFLDIRSPGLGDTAMYLCATSRDPFNSPLHFGNGTRLTVT.

The rearrangement links TRBV3-1 (or the pseudogene TRBV3-2) to TRBJ2-7, with D uncertain. V was cut by 6 bases and J by 0 bases, with 15 bases left in between. CDR1 and CDR2 (germline): LGHDT, YNNKEL (reference sequence). This CDR3 has 15 residues. The CDR3 bases are TGTGCCAGCAGACGGATTAGCCTGGACTCCTACGAGCAGTACTTC. Encoded protein: CASRRISLDSYEQYF.

The table lists this clone with a count of one. The V and J genes are TRBV30 and TRBJ2-3, with 10 bases identical to TRBD2. CDR1 GTSNPN and CDR2 SVGIG come from the germline V gene (reference sequence). The junction had 4 bases not matched to a gene; V was cut back by 7 bases and J by 0 bases. CDR3 size: 14 residues. The CDR3 spells CAYQLAGSTDTQYF. CDR3 sequence (DNA): TGTGCCTACCAACTAGCGGGAAGCACAGATACGCAGTATTTT.

The chain carries TRBV6-1 and TRBJ2-3, with D uncertain. V lost 2 bases and J lost 2, with 5 bases in between. This CDR3 spans 13 amino acids. Germline loops: CDR1 MNHNS, CDR2 SASEGT. The CDR3: CASSEQYTDTQYF. The CDR3 DNA reads as TGTGCCAGCAGTGAACAGTACACAGATACGCAGTATTTT.

CDR3 in amino acids: CASSRAGSDGYTF. DNA of the CDR3: TGTGCCAGCAGCCGGGCAGGTAGCGATGGCTACACCTTC. This chain uses TRBV3-1 (or the pseudogene TRBV3-2) with TRBJ1-2; no clear D. There are 13 residues in the CDR3. The V end was cut by 4 bases, the J end by 6 bases, with 12 bases between. Germline V CDR1 and CDR2: LGHDT, YNNKEL (reference sequence).

The rearrangement links TRBV19 to TRBJ2-5, with 8 bases fitting TRBD1. The ends lost 7 bases at V and 5 bases at J; junction bases unmatched: 15. This CDR3 comprises 16 residues. Germline assignment: CDR1 LNHDA and CDR2 SQIVND (reference sequence). In DNA, the CDR3 is TGTGCCAGTACCATATCAGCCGACAGGGGATACGAGACCCAGTACTTC. This codes for CASTISADRGYETQYF.

This clone came up a few times. This sequence joins TRBV3-1 (or the pseudogene TRBV3-2) and TRBJ1-2, with D perhaps TRBD1 (5 bases). The CDR3 spans 14 residues. Germline CDR1 reads LGHDT; CDR2 reads YNNKEL (reference sequence). V was clipped by 0 bases and J by 1 base, with 6 bases between them. CDR3 in amino acids: CASSQEQGNYGYTF. CDR3 DNA: TGTGCCAGCAGCCAAGAGCAGGGTAACTATGGCTACACCTTC.

The chain has TRBV28 and TRBJ1-1; 8 bases match TRBD1. CDR3 length equals 15 residues. The V gene end was trimmed by 3 bases and the J gene end by 5 bases; junction bases not matched to a gene: 8. Germline assignment: CDR1 MDHEN and CDR2 SYDVKM. This chain's CDR3 is CASSFLDRGWTEAFF. CDR3 nucleotide sequence: TGTGCCAGCAGTTTCCTCGACAGGGGTTGGACTGAAGCTTTCTTT.

The chain is built from TRBV2 and TRBJ2-7, with D perhaps TRBD2 (6 bases). Germline assignment: CDR1 SNHLY and CDR2 FYNNEI. The CDR3 consists of 12 residues. Trimming stripped 10 bases from V and 2 bases from J, with 12 bases between. CDR3 sequence (DNA): TGTGCCACCGGAGCGGGTCCCTACGAGCAGTACTTC. As protein: CATGAGPYEQYF.

This clone was found once. The rearrangement joins TRBV5-1 to TRBJ1-1; D gene uncertain. The CDR3 is made up of 13 amino acids. Per germline, CDR1 SGHRS and CDR2 YFSETQ. The V end was cut by 4 bases, the J end by 5 bases, with 12 bases between. The CDR3 DNA sequence: TGCGCCAGCAGCGCCTTCACACAGACTGAAGCTTTCTTT. Amino acids: CASSAFTQTEAFF.

This clone was counted only a few times. The chain has TRBV3-1 (or the pseudogene TRBV3-2) and TRBJ1-2; a weak D match, TRBD1 (5 bases). Germline values: CDR1 LGHDT, CDR2 YNNKEL (reference sequence). The CDR3 spans 17 residues. V was cut by 4 bases and J by 3 bases, with 21 bases left in between. The CDR3, as DNA: TGTGCCAGCAGCCCGCCCAGCGGGGCGGGAACGGACTATGGCTACACCTTC. Translation gives CASSPPSGAGTDYGYTF.

The chain has TRBV7-2 and TRBJ1-1, with 7 bases identical to TRBD1. CDR1 and CDR2 from the germline V gene are SGHTA and FQGNSA. The CDR3 extends over 16 amino acids. V was pared by 5 bases and J by 3 bases, with 12 bases of the junction left unmatched. In DNA form, the CDR3 reads TGTGCCAGCAGCCCAGAAGCGGCCAGGGGGGACACTGAAGCTTTCTTT. Amino acids: CASSPEAARGDTEAFF.

This rearrangement joins TRBV21-1 to TRBJ2-7; the table's D call of TRBD2 was not tested on the DNA. TRBV21-1 counts as a pseudogene. The CDR3 is 20 residues long. Here the CDR3 DNA reads TGTGCCAGCAGCGATCGACCCGTCGGGGCGCAGCGCGGGTCGCGGGGAGAGCAGTACTTC. Translated: CASSDRPVGAQRGSRGEQYF.

Concerning this clone: One end of the junction fails to match germline, which may point to a read error. The gene calls are TRBV7-3 and TRBJ1-6; D uncertain. Germline CDR1 and CDR2: SGHTA and FQGTGA. The CDR3 loop spans 13 amino acids. CDR3 loop: CASSLTRYSPLHF. DNA of the CDR3: TGTGCCAGCAGCCTCACTCGGTATTCGCCCCTCCACTTT.

This chain links TRBV15 with TRBJ2-2; a weak D match, TRBD2 (7 bases). The germline gives CDR1 LNHNV, CDR2 YYDKDF (reference sequence). Trimming shortened V by 0 bases and J by 3 bases, and 17 bases separated the two germline ends. The CDR3 has 18 residues. CDR3: CATSRDLGRTVDTGELFF. DNA for the CDR3: TGTGCCACCAGCAGAGATCTCGGGAGGACAGTAGACACCGGGGAGCTGTTTTTT.

The chain employs TRBV27 and TRBJ1-1; D ambiguous. The CDR3 sequence is 13 residues long. Germline-derived CDR1 and CDR2 are MNHEY and SMNVEV (reference sequence). V lost 2 bases, J lost 2 bases, and 6 bases lay in between. CDR3 residues: CASSLRGNTEAFF. The CDR3 DNA reads as TGTGCCAGCAGTTTACGGGGAAACACTGAAGCTTTCTTT.

There are a few counts of this clone. The chain uses TRBV6-6 and TRBJ1-1, with 9 positions matching TRBD1. The CDR3 loop spans 14 amino acids. With 6 bases clipped from V and 5 bases from J, the junction kept 7 bases outside the gene matches. Germline loops: CDR1 MNHNY, CDR2 SVGAGI (reference sequence). Written as DNA, the CDR3 is TGTGCCAGCAGATCGACAGGGGGTAGGACTGAAGCTTTCTTT. Its translation: CASRSTGGRTEAFF.